Given below is one T cell receptor (beta chain) in context. Its antigen is as yet unknown. These data originate in a study of T cell repertoires in cytomegalovirus infection. Across the whole study: Public TCR beta signatures indicated both CMV infection and matching HLA type. The study's findings and limits: Cumulative frequency of public TCR beta families picked out carriers of CMV plus the relevant HLA.

TCRdb re-derived calls from the reads in MiXCR, one entry per CDR3 protein. The sample records 100,000 to 150,000 distinct CDR3 sequences, approximately 24% being singletons. Per germline, CDR1 LGHNA and CDR2 YNFKEQ. This CDR3 is built from 17 residues. Trimming removed 0 bases from V and 0 bases from J, with 12 bases in between. The source is a human donor in good health (CMV status not recorded). Some clones in this sample may be carry-over from other donors' samples. The V gene is TRBV4-2, the J gene TRBJ2-1; D is perhaps TRBD2 (6 bases). Sequencing was done on a sample of PBMCs, sequenced either directly or after in vitro stimulation (not recorded which). This CDR3 is CASSQDSAGSSYNEQFF. DNA of the CDR3: TGTGCCAGCAGCCAAGATTCGGCGGGGAGCTCCTACAATGAGCAGTTCTTC.